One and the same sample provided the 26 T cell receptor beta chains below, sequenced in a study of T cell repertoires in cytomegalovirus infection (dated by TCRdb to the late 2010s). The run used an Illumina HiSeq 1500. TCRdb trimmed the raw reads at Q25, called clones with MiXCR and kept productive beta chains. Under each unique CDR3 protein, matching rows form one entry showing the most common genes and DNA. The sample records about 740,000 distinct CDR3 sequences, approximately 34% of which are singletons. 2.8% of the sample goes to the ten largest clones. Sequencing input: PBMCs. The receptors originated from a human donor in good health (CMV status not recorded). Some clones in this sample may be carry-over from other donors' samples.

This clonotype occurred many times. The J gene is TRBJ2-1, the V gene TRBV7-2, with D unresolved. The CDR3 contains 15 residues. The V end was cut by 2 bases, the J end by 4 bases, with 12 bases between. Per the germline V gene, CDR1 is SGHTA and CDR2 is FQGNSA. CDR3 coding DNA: TGTGCCAGCAGCTTAAAAATCGGGTTGTACAATGAGCAGTTCTTC. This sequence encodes CASSLKIGLYNEQFF.

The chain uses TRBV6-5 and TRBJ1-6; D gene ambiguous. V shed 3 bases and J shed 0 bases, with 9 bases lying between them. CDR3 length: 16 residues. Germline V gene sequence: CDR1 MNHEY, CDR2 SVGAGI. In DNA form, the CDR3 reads TGTGCCAGCAGTTATCGGCGGAGCTCCTATAATTCACCCCTCCACTTT. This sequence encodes CASSYRRSSYNSPLHF.

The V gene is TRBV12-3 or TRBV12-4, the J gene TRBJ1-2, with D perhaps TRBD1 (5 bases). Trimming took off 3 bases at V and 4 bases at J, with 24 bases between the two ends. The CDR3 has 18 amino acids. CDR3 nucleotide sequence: TGTGCCAGCAGTTTTGGGTCGAGGGGCGTTAGCTTTTCCTATGGCTACACCTTC. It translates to CASSFGSRGVSFSYGYTF.

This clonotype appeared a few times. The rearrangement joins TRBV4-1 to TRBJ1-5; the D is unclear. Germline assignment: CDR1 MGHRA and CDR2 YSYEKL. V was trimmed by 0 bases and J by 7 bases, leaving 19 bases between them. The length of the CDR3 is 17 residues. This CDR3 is CASSQDPSGPNGQPQHF. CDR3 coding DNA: TGCGCCAGCAGCCAAGATCCCTCCGGACCAAACGGCCAGCCCCAGCATTTT.

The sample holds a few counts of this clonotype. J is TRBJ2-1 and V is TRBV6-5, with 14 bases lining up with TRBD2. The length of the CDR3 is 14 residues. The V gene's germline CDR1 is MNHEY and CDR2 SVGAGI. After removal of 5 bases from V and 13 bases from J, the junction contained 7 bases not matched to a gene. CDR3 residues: CASSPPGLAGDQFF. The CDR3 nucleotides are TGTGCCAGCAGTCCACCGGGACTAGCGGGAGATCAGTTCTTC.

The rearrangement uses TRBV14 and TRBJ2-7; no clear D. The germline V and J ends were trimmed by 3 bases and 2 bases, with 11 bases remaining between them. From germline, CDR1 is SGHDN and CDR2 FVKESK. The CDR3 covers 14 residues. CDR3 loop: CASSQFSRPYEQYF. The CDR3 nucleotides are TGTGCCAGCAGCCAGTTTTCCAGGCCCTACGAGCAGTACTTC.

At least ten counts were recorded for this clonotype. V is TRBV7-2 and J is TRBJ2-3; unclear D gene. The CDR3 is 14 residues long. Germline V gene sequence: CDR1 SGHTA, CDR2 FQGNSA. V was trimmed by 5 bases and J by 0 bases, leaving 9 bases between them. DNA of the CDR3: TGTGCCAGCAGCCGACTGGCCAGCACAGATACGCAGTATTTT. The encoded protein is CASSRLASTDTQYF.

The CDR3 region is CASSLDGGKIDTQYF. CDR3 bases: TGTGCCAGCAGCTTGGATGGCGGAAAAATAGATACGCAGTATTTT. The chain uses TRBV5-5 and TRBJ2-3, with D unclear. The germline V gene encodes CDR1 SGHKS and CDR2 YYEKEE (reference sequence). V lost 0 bases and J 5 bases, leaving 13 bases between the germline ends. The CDR3 is made up of 15 amino acids.

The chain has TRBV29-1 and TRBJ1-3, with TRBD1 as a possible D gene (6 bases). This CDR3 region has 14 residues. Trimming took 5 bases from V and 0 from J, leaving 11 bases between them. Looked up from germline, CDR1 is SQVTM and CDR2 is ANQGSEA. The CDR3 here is CSVLQGFSGNTIYF. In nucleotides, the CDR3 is TGCAGCGTTTTGCAGGGGTTCTCTGGAAACACCATATATTTT.

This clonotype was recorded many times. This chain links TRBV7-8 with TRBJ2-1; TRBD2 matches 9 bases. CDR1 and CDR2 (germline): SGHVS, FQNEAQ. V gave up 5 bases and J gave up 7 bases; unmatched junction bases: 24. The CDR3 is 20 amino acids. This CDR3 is CASSPFDPTLAGVKGNEQFF. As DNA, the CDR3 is TGTGCCAGCAGCCCTTTCGACCCCACATTAGCGGGAGTGAAAGGGAATGAGCAGTTCTTC.

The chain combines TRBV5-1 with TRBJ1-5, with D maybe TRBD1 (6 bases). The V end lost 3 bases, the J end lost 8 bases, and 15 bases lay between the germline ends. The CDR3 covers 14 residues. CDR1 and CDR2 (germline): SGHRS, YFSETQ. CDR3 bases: TGCGCCAGCAGCTGGACAGTCGGTATGGAGCCCCAGCATTTT. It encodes CASSWTVGMEPQHF.

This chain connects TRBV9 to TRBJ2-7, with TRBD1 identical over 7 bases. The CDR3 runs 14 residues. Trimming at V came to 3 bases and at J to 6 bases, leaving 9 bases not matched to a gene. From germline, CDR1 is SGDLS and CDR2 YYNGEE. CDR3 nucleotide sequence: TGTGCCAGCAGCGCATCCCCGACAGGGCCCGAGCAGTACTTC. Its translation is CASSASPTGPEQYF.

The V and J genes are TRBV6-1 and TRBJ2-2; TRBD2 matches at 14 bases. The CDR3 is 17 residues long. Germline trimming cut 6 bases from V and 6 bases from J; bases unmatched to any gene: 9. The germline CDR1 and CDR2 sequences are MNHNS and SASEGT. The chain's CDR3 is CASSLQGLAGEAGELFF. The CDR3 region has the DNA TGTGCCAGCAGCCTACAGGGACTAGCGGGAGAGGCCGGGGAGCTGTTTTTT.

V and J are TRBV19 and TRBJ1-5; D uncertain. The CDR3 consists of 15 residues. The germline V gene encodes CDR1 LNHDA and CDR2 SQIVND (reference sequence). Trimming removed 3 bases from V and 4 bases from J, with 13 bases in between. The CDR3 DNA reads TGTGCCAGTAGTATTGACGGCCTTCTTAATCAGCCCCAGCATTTT. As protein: CASSIDGLLNQPQHF.

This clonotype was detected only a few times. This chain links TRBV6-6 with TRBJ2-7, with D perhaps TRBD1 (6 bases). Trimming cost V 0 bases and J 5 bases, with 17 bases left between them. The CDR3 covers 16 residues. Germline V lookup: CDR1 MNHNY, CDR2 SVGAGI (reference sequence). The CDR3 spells CASSYSMAGEFDEQYF. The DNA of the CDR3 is TGTGCCAGCAGTTACTCGATGGCAGGGGAATTCGACGAGCAGTACTTC.

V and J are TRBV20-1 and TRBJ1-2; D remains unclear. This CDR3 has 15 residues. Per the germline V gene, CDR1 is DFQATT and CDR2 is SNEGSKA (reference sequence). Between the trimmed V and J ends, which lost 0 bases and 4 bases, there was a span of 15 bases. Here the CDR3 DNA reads TGCAGTGCTAGAGATCCCTCGGAGGGCGGCTATGGCTACACCTTC. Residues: CSARDPSEGGYGYTF.

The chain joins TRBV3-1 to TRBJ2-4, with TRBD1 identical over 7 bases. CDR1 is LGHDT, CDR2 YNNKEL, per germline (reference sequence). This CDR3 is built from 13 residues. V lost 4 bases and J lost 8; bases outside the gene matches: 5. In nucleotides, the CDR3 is TGTGCCAGCAGCCGAGGACAGGAAGACATTCAGTACTTC. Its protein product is CASSRGQEDIQYF.

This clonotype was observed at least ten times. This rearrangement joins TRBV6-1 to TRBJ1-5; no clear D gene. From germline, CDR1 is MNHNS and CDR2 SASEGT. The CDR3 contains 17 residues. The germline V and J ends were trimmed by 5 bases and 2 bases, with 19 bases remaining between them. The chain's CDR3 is CASSPHSTRGRNQPQHF. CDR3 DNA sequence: TGTGCCAGCAGTCCTCATTCCACCCGCGGCCGCAATCAGCCCCAGCATTTT.

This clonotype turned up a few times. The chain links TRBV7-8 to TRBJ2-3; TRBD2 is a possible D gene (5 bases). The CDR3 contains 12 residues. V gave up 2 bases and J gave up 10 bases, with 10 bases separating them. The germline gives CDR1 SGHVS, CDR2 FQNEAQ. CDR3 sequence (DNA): TGTGCCAGCAGCTTAACACTAGGAGCGCAGTATTTT. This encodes CASSLTLGAQYF.

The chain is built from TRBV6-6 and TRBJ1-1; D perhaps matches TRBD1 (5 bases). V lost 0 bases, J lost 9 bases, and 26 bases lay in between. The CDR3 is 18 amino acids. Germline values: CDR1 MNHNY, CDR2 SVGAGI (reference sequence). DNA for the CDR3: TGTGCCAGCAGTTACTCGATCGGTGCAGGACAAGGTGTTGGGAAAGCTTTCTTT. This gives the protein CASSYSIGAGQGVGKAFF.

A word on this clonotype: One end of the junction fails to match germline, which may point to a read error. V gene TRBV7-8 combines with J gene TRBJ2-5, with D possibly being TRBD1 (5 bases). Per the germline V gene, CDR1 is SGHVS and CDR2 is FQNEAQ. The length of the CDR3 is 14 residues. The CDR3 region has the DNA TGTGCCAGCAGCTCCCCGACAGTACAAGAGACCCCGTACTTC. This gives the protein CASSSPTVQETPYF.

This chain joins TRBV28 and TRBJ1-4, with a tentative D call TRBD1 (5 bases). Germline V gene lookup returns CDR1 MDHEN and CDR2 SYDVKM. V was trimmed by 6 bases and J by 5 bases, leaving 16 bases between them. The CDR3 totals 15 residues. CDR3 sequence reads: CASSPGRGRNEKLFF. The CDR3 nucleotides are TGTGCCAGCAGCCCTGGGAGGGGCCGGAATGAAAAACTGTTTTTT.

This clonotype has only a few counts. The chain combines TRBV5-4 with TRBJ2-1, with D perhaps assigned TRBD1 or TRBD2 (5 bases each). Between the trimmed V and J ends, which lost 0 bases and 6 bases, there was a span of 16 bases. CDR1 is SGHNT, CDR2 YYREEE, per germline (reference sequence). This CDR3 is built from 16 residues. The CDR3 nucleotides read TGTGCCAGCAGCTTGGAGGGGCTAGCTGTGAGCAATGAGCAGTTCTTC. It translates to CASSLEGLAVSNEQFF.

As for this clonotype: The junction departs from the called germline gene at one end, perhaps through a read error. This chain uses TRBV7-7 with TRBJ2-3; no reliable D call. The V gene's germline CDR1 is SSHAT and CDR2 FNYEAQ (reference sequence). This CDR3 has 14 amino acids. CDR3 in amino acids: CASSLDMVTDTQYF. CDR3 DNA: TGTGCTAGCAGCTTAGATATGGTAACAGATACGCAGTATTTT.

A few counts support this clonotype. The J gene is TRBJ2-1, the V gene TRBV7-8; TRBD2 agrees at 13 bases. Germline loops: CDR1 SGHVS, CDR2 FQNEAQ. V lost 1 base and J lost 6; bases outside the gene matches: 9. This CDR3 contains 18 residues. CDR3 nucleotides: TGTGCCAGCAGCTTAGGATCGGGACTAGCGGGGACCTCCAATGAGCAGTTCTTC. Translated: CASSLGSGLAGTSNEQFF.

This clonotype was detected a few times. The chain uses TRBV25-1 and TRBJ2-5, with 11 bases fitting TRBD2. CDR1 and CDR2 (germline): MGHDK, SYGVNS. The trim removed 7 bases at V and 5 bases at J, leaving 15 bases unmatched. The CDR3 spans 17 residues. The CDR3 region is CASNGVAGGRVGETQYF. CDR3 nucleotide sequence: TGTGCCAGCAACGGGGTAGCGGGGGGGCGGGTCGGGGAGACCCAGTACTTC.